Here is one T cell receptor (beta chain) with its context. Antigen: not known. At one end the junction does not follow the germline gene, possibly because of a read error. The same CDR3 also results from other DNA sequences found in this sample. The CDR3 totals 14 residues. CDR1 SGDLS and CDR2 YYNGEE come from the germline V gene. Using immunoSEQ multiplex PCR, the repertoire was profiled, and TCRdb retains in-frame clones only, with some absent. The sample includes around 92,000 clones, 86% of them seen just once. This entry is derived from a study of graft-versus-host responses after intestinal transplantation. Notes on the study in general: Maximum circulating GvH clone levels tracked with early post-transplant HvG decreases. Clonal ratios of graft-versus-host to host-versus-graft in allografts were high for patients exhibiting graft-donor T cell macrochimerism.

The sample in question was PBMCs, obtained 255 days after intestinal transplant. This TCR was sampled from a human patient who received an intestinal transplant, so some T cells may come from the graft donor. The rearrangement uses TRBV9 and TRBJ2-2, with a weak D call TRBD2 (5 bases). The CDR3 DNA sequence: TGTGCCAGTAGCGTAGCAGGTACCACCGGGGAGCTGTTTTTT. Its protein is CASSVAGTTGELFF.